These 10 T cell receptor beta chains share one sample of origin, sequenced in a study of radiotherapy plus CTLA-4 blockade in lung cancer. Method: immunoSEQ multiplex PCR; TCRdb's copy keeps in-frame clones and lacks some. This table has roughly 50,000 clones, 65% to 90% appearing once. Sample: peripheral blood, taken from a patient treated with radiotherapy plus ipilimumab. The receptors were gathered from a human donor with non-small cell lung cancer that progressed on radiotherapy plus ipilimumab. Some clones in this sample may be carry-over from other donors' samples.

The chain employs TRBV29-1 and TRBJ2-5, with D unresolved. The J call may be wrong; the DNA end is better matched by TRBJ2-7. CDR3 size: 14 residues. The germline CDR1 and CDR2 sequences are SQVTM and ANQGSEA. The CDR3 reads CSVVGARDAYEQYF. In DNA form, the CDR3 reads TGCAGCGTTGTGGGCGCGAGAGATGCATACGAGCAGTACTTC.

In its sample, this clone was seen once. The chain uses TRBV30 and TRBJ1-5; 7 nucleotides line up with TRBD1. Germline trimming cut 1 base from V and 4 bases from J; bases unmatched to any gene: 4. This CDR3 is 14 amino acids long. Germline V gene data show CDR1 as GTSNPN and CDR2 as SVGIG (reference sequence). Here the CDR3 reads CAWSGDSGNQPQHF. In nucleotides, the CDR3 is TGTGCCTGGAGTGGGGACAGTGGAAATCAGCCCCAGCATTTT.

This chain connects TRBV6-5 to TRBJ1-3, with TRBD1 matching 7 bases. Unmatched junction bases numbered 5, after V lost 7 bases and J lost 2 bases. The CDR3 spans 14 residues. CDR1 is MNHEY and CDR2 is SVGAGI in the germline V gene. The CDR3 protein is CASTKRGPGNTIYF. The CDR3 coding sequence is TGTGCCAGCACAAAAAGGGGGCCTGGAAACACCATATATTTT.

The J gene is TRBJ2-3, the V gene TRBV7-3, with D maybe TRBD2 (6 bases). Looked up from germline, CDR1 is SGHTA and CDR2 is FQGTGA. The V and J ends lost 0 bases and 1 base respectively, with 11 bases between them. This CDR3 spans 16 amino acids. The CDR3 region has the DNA TGTGCCAGCAGCTTAACTGGGGGGATAGGCACAGATACGCAGTATTTT. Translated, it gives CASSLTGGIGTDTQYF.

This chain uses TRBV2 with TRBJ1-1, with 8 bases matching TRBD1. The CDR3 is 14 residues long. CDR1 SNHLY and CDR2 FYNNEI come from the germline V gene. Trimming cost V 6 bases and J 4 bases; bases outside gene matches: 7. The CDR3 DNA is TGTGCCAGCAGCCAGGGGGCTCGGGGCACTGAAGCTTTCTTT. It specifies CASSQGARGTEAFF. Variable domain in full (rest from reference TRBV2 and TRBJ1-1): EPEVTQTPSHQVTQMGQEVILRCVPISNHLYFYWYRQILGQKVEFLVSFYNNEISEKSEIFDDQFSVERPDGSNFTLKIRSTKLEDSAMYFCASSQGARGTEAFFGQGTRLTVV.

The CDR3 is CASSFGTGDNEKLFF. CDR3 DNA: TGCGCCAGCAGCTTCGGGACAGGGGATAATGAAAAACTGTTTTTT. This chain joins TRBV5-1 and TRBJ1-4; 10 bases map to TRBD1. Trimming removed 2 bases from V and 4 bases from J; junction bases left unmatched: 2. CDR1 is SGHRS, CDR2 YFSETQ, per germline. This CDR3 spans 15 amino acids.

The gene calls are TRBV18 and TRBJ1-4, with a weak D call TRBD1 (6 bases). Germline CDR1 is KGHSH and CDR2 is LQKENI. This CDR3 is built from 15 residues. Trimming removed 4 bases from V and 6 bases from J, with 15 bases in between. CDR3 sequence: CASSRSTGSDEKLFF. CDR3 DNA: TGTGCCAGCTCACGATCCACAGGGAGCGATGAAAAACTGTTTTTT.

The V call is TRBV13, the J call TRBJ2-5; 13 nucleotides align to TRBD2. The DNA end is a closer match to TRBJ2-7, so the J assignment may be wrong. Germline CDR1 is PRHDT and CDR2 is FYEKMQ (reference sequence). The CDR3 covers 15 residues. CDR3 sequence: CASSFPTSGRYEQYF. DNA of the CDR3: TGTGCCAGCAGCTTCCCGACTAGCGGGAGGTACGAGCAGTACTTC.

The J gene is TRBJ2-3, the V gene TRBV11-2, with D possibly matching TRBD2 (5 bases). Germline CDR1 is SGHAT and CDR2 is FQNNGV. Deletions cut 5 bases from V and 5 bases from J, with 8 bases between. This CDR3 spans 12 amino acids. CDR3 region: CASSPGLDTQYF. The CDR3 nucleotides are TGTGCCAGCAGCCCGGGATTAGATACGCAGTATTTT.

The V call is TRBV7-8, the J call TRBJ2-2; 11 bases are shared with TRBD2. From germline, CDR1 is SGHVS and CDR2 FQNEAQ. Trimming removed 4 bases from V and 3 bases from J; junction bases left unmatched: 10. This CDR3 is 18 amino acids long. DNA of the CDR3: TGTGCCAGCAGCTCTAGACTAGCGGGGCCTCATGACACCGGGGAGCTGTTTTTT. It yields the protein CASSSRLAGPHDTGELFF.